The clone carrying this T cell receptor beta chain showed up many times. Its antigen is unknown. With 3 bases removed from V and 0 bases from J, the gap between germline ends came to 12 bases. This CDR3 is 16 amino acids long. During its preparation, the TCRbeta library received unique molecular identifiers. TCRdb used MiXCR to reprocess the PCR reads, holding one entry per CDR3 protein. The sample lists approximately 110,000 distinct CDR3 sequences, under 13% occurring once. This entry belongs to a study of T-cell reconstitution after alpha-beta-depleted transplantation in children. Study observations and caveats: In patients about two months after transplant, alpha-beta T cells reportedly arose from several hundred expanded graft clones. Surviving recipient T cells and thymic progenitors accounted for the high day-60 TCRbeta diversity observed in some patients. At one year after transplant, newly produced T cells mostly accounted for T-cell counts and diversity.

The sequencing here drew on PBMCs, taken before TCRalphabeta/CD19-depleted stem cell transplant. The J gene is TRBJ2-1, the V gene TRBV12-3 or TRBV12-4, with a tentative D call TRBD1 (6 bases). This receptor was obtained from a boy aged 2 to 9 with acute lymphoblastic leukemia, due to receive a stem cell transplant. CDR3 in amino acids: CASSFWGPSSYNEQFF. As DNA, the CDR3 is TGTGCCAGCAGTTTCTGGGGGCCTAGCTCCTACAATGAGCAGTTCTTC.